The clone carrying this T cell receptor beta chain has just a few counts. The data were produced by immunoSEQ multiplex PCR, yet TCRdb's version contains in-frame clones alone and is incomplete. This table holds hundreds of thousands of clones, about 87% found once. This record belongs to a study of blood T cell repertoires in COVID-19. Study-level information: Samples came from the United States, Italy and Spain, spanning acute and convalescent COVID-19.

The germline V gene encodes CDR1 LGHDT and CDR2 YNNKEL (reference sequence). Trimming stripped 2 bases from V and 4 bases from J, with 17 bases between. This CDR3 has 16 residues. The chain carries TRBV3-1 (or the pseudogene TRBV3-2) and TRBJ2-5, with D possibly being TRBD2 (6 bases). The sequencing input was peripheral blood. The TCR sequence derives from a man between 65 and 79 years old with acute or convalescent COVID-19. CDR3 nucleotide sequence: TGTGCCAGCAGCCAAAGGGACGGAGGGTGGCGAGAGACCCAGTACTTC. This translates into CASSQRDGGWRETQYF.